This T cell receptor beta chain derives from a study of blood T cells in healthy people across ages. Remarks on this clonotype: The antigen remains undetermined.

Study observations and caveats: Long-lived donors exceeded aged donors in naive CD4+ cells and diversity. TCR beta diversity, measured per million T cells, fell in a roughly linear way with age.

The second PCR ran about 6 to 12 cycles with a sample-barcoded 5' primer and J-beta primers. The study obtained at least 3 million CDR3-containing paired-end reads from every sample. One entry per CDR3 protein, called by TCRdb with MiXCR from the 5' RACE reads. The table shows more than 900,000 distinct CDR3 sequences, with 20% to 25% occurring only once. Per germline, CDR1 SEHNR and CDR2 FQNEAQ (reference sequence). V gave up 2 bases and J gave up 1 base, with 6 bases separating them. The CDR3 is 14 amino acids. The data were also submitted as part of a second study, on T cells of mothers and their children. In that study: Similar effects of thymic selection on TCR recombination output were recorded in related and unrelated pairs.

The chain recombines TRBV7-9 with TRBJ2-4; D is unclear. This TCR derives from a girl under 10 years old in good health. Sequences were obtained from blood. CDR3 region: CASSLREAKNIQYF. The CDR3 DNA reads TGTGCCAGCAGCTTACGAGAGGCCAAAAACATTCAGTACTTC.